A single sample gave rise to the 20 T cell receptor beta chains below, sequenced in a study of blood T cell repertoires in COVID-19. The assay was immunoSEQ multiplex PCR, and TCRdb's table has in-frame clones only and misses some. The sample lists about 330,000 clones; approximately 84% were seen once. Sequenced sample: PBMCs or T cells enriched from blood (not recorded which). These receptors all come from a woman in her thirties who had recovered from COVID-19.

The V gene is TRBV7-2, the J gene TRBJ2-3, with a tentative D call TRBD2 (5 bases). The CDR3 covers 16 residues. Per germline, CDR1 SGHTA and CDR2 FQGNSA. Trimming took 6 bases from V and 0 from J, leaving 16 bases between them. CDR3 sequence reads: CASSRHEGTSTDTQYF. CDR3 DNA: TGTGCCAGCAGTCGTCATGAGGGCACTAGCACAGATACGCAGTATTTT.

This clone appeared a few times. The V gene is TRBV28, the J gene TRBJ1-6; D possibly corresponds to TRBD1 (6 bases). V lost 7 bases and J 8 bases, leaving 9 bases between the germline ends. The CDR3 covers 12 residues. Germline assignment: CDR1 MDHEN and CDR2 SYDVKM. The CDR3 spells CASTGVDSPLHF. CDR3 sequence (DNA): TGTGCCAGCACAGGGGTTGATTCACCCCTCCACTTT.

The chain is built from TRBV3-1 (or the pseudogene TRBV3-2) and TRBJ2-1, with 9 bases fitting TRBD2. The length of the CDR3 is 14 residues. Trimming at V came to 3 bases and at J to 15 bases, leaving 12 bases not matched to a gene. Germline CDR1 is LGHDT and CDR2 is YNNKEL (reference sequence). The CDR3 DNA sequence: TGTGCCAGCAGCCACCTAGCGGGGACCAAAGAGGCGTTCTTC. It translates to CASSHLAGTKEAFF.

This rearrangement joins TRBV28 to TRBJ1-3; no clear D gene. V was cut by 2 bases and J by 10 bases, with 12 bases left in between. This CDR3 has 13 residues. CDR1 is MDHEN, CDR2 SYDVKM, per germline. Written as DNA, the CDR3 is TGTGCCAGCAGTTTAGACTCGAGCCGTACCATATATTTT. Protein: CASSLDSSRTIYF.

The sample holds one count of this clone. The J gene is TRBJ1-5, the V gene TRBV30; D is perhaps TRBD1 (5 bases). Trimming cost V 2 bases and J 7 bases, with 12 bases left between them. CDR3 length: 13 residues. Germline assignment: CDR1 GTSNPN and CDR2 SVGIG (reference sequence). The CDR3: CAWSLGGDQPQHF. The CDR3 DNA reads as TGTGCCTGGAGTTTGGGAGGGGACCAGCCCCAGCATTTT.

The V and J genes are TRBV27 and TRBJ1-6; 8 nucleotides match TRBD1. V lost 6 bases, J lost 10 bases, and 2 bases stayed unmatched. Per germline, CDR1 MNHEY and CDR2 SMNVEV (reference sequence). The CDR3 loop spans 12 amino acids. The CDR3 coding sequence is TGTGCCAGCAGCTCAGGGGGCTCACCCCTCCACTTT. This codes for CASSSGGSPLHF.

V usage is TRBV28 and J usage is TRBJ1-2; the match to TRBD1 covers 9 bases. This CDR3 region has 15 residues. The V and J ends lost 6 bases and 7 bases, in that order; junction bases with no gene match: 12. Germline values: CDR1 MDHEN, CDR2 SYDVKM. The CDR3 DNA reads TGTGCCAGCAGCAAATCCACAGGGGGCTCGGGTGGCTACACCTTC. Translated: CASSKSTGGSGGYTF.

The chain is built from TRBV28 and TRBJ2-7; TRBD1 is a possible D gene (5 bases). CDR3 length: 13 amino acids. Trimming cost V 2 bases and J 7 bases, with 12 bases left between them. Looked up from germline, CDR1 is MDHEN and CDR2 is SYDVKM. This CDR3 reads CASSLRGPKEQYF. The CDR3 DNA reads TGTGCCAGCAGTTTAAGGGGCCCGAAGGAGCAGTACTTC.

The chain employs TRBV5-6 and TRBJ2-5, with 10 bases identical to TRBD2. Trimming removed 0 bases from V and 1 base from J; junction bases left unmatched: 9. This CDR3 is built from 18 residues. Germline V lookup: CDR1 SGHDT, CDR2 YYEEEE. The CDR3 DNA reads as TGTGCCAGCAGCTTGGCTAAGCTAGCGGGGGACCTCCAAGAGACCCAGTACTTC. Translated, it gives CASSLAKLAGDLQETQYF.

The chain couples TRBV28 to TRBJ1-1; a possible D gene is TRBD1 (5 bases). Germline values: CDR1 MDHEN, CDR2 SYDVKM. The CDR3 consists of 15 residues. The V and J ends lost 6 bases and 8 bases respectively, with 22 bases between them. CDR3 in amino acids: CASSEPAVAGPEAFF. In DNA form, the CDR3 reads TGTGCCAGCAGCGAACCAGCGGTAGCGGGACCCGAAGCTTTCTTT.

This clone is a singleton in its sample. The CDR3 is CASSRGQEYGYTF. CDR3 DNA: TGCGCCAGCAGCCGAGGACAGGAATATGGCTACACCTTC. The chain links TRBV5-1 to TRBJ1-2; 7 bases agree with TRBD1. The junction had 5 bases not matched to a gene; V was cut back by 4 bases and J by 5 bases. The V gene's germline CDR1 is SGHRS and CDR2 YFSETQ. The CDR3 covers 13 residues.

The V and J genes are TRBV6-5 and TRBJ1-3; weak D call: TRBD1 (6 bases). V lost 0 bases and J lost 3, with 9 bases in between. CDR1 and CDR2 (germline): MNHEY, SVGAGI. The CDR3 runs 15 residues. The CDR3 DNA is TGTGCCAGCAGTTACTCTACAGGGATTGGAAACACCATATATTTT. Protein product: CASSYSTGIGNTIYF.

With respect to this clone: Other DNA sequences in the sample encode the same CDR3. The chain carries TRBV12-3 or TRBV12-4 and TRBJ2-7, with D unresolved. V lost 2 bases and J 2 bases, leaving 7 bases between the germline ends. This CDR3 is 13 amino acids long. CDR3 protein: CASSLRQAYEQYF. The CDR3 bases are TGTGCCAGCAGTTTAAGGCAGGCCTACGAGCAGTACTTC.

This CDR3 is CASSPDRGDTQYF. CDR3 nucleotides: TGTGCCAGCAGCCCCGACAGGGGTGATACGCAGTATTTT. The rearrangement joins TRBV7-8 to TRBJ2-3, with 8 bases fitting TRBD1. J was trimmed by 6 bases and V by 5 bases; bases with no gene match: 4. Germline-derived CDR1 and CDR2 are SGHVS and FQNEAQ. The CDR3 consists of 13 residues.

Concerning this clone: At one of its ends the junction is not consistent with the germline gene, which may arise from a read error. The CDR3 DNA sequence: TGTGCCAGCAGCGAAGACAGGAATATCTCCTACGAGCAGTACTTC. Amino acid sequence: CASSEDRNISYEQYF. The chain has TRBV2 and TRBJ2-7; perhaps TRBD1 as D (6 bases). Germline values: CDR1 SNHLY, CDR2 FYNNEI. The CDR3 runs 15 residues.

The rearrangement joins TRBV7-2 to TRBJ1-3, with TRBD1 matching 10 bases. The CDR3 runs 16 residues. Per the germline V gene, CDR1 is SGHTA and CDR2 is FQGNSA. Trimming removed 3 bases from V and 4 bases from J; junction bases left unmatched: 6. The CDR3 spells CASSLATGGAGNTIYF. DNA of the CDR3: TGTGCCAGCAGCTTGGCGACAGGGGGCGCCGGAAACACCATATATTTT.

J is TRBJ2-3 and V is TRBV6-4; 10 nucleotides match TRBD1. The CDR3 has 20 amino acids. V was pared by 0 bases and J by 4 bases, with 16 bases of the junction left unmatched. Germline CDR1 is MRHNA and CDR2 is SNTAGT. CDR3 loop: CASSDSRWCWDRGASDTQYF. The CDR3 nucleotides read TGTGCCAGCAGTGACTCGAGGTGGTGTTGGGACAGGGGCGCGTCAGATACGCAGTATTTT.

This clone was observed at least ten times. The J gene is TRBJ1-3, the V gene TRBV7-2; the D is unclear. The CDR3 runs 12 residues. Germline V gene sequence: CDR1 SGHTA, CDR2 FQGNSA. Trimming removed 0 bases at V and 6 bases at J, with 3 bases between. CDR3 nucleotide sequence: TGTGCCAGCAGCTTAGCTCTAAACACCATATATTTT. Protein: CASSLALNTIYF.

This clone appeared a few times. V is TRBV19 and J is TRBJ1-3; D call uncertain. V dropped 3 bases and J dropped 6 bases, with 12 bases sitting between them. The CDR3 extends over 14 amino acids. Looked up from germline, CDR1 is LNHDA and CDR2 is SQIVND (reference sequence). The CDR3, as DNA: TGTGCCAGTAGTATCGAGGGAAGGACAAACACCATATATTTT. It is translated as CASSIEGRTNTIYF.

CDR3 nucleotide sequence: TGTGCCAGCAGCCAAGGAGGACAGGAACCGTTGAACACTGAAGCTTTCTTT. It specifies CASSQGGQEPLNTEAFF. The genes are TRBV3-1 (or the pseudogene TRBV3-2) and TRBJ1-1; 7 bases are shared with TRBD1. The CDR3 totals 17 residues. CDR1 is LGHDT, CDR2 YNNKEL, per germline (reference sequence). J lost 0 bases, V lost 1 base, and 8 bases had no gene match.